The 27 T cell receptor beta chains in this list originate from one sample, sequenced in a study of T cell repertoires in cytomegalovirus infection. TCRdb re-derived calls from the reads in MiXCR, one entry per CDR3 protein. The sample holds fewer than 80,000 distinct CDR3 sequences, 3% to 4.5% seen once. Material for sequencing was PBMCs. Every receptor here comes from a human donor in good health (CMV status not recorded). Some clones in this sample may be carry-over from other donors' samples.

Ten or more counts support this clonotype. The chain employs TRBV12-3 or TRBV12-4 and TRBJ2-5, with D possibly matching TRBD2 (6 bases). V was pared by 3 bases and J by 2 bases, with 16 bases between. There are 16 residues in the CDR3. The CDR3 sequence is CASSLARGGVQETQYF. CDR3 coding DNA: TGTGCCAGCAGTTTGGCGCGGGGCGGAGTGCAAGAGACCCAGTACTTC.

This clonotype showed up many times. The CDR3 nucleotides are TGTGCCAGCTCTAAGGGAGGGCCCTACGAGCAGTACTTC. Translating gives CASSKGGPYEQYF. The V call is TRBV6-5, the J call TRBJ2-7; 7 bases match TRBD2. The CDR3 is 13 amino acids. CDR1 is MNHEY, CDR2 SVGAGI, per germline. J lost 2 bases, V lost 8 bases, and 6 bases had no gene match.

This clonotype occurred many times. This rearrangement joins TRBV7-2 to TRBJ2-3; D is ambiguous. The germline CDR1 and CDR2 sequences are SGHTA and FQGNSA. The CDR3 has 13 residues. Trimming stripped 2 bases from V and 1 base from J, with 4 bases between. CDR3 nucleotides: TGTGCCAGCAGCTTAATGGGCACAGATACGCAGTATTTT. It specifies CASSLMGTDTQYF.

This clonotype was seen many times. This sequence joins TRBV6-2 or TRBV6-3 and TRBJ1-1; D is unresolved. The CDR3 sequence is 20 residues long. CDR1 and CDR2 (germline): MNHEY, SVGEGT. The V and J ends lost 2 bases and 5 bases respectively, with 30 bases between them. CDR3 DNA: TGTGCCAGCAGTTACAATCTTCTTGAAGGAGGGTCGACCCACGGTACTGAAGCTTTCTTT. This translates into CASSYNLLEGGSTHGTEAFF.

The table lists this clonotype with many counts. The chain couples TRBV6-1 to TRBJ2-7; D perhaps matches TRBD2 (6 bases). The CDR3 extends over 13 amino acids. CDR1 and CDR2 (germline): MNHNS, SASEGT. V lost 5 bases to trimming and J lost 3 bases, with 11 bases between them. The CDR3 region is CASSSPGLYEQYF. CDR3 DNA sequence: TGTGCCAGCAGTTCCCCGGGACTCTACGAGCAGTACTTC.

This clonotype was picked up many times. The chain carries TRBV28 and TRBJ1-2; 7 nucleotides agree with TRBD1. V dropped 6 bases and J dropped 4; count of bases not matched to a gene: 8. The CDR3 extends over 14 amino acids. Germline-derived CDR1 and CDR2 are MDHEN and SYDVKM. CDR3 sequence reads: CASSSPGQLYGYTF. The CDR3 region has the DNA TGTGCCAGCAGCTCTCCGGGACAGCTCTATGGCTACACCTTC.

This clonotype has just a few counts. The rearrangement joins TRBV20-1 to TRBJ2-1; D possibly uses TRBD1 or TRBD2 (5 bases each). V lost 1 base to trimming and J lost 5 bases, with 9 bases between them. This CDR3 has 13 residues. CDR1 DFQATT and CDR2 SNEGSKA come from the germline V gene (reference sequence). CDR3 region: CSARVRENNEQFF. The CDR3 DNA reads as TGCAGTGCTAGAGTCAGGGAGAACAATGAGCAGTTCTTC.

This clonotype showed up many times. V gene TRBV5-4 combines with J gene TRBJ2-7; the match to TRBD1 covers 10 bases. J was trimmed by 0 bases and V by 6 bases; bases with no gene match: 9. CDR3 length: 16 amino acids. Per the germline V gene, CDR1 is SGHNT and CDR2 is YYREEE (reference sequence). Here the CDR3 reads CASTTRDRGSSYEQYF. The CDR3 nucleotides are TGTGCCAGCACCACACGGGACAGGGGTTCCTCCTACGAGCAGTACTTC.

This clonotype was picked up many times. The genes are TRBV20-1 and TRBJ1-2; 7 positions agree with TRBD1. Germline values: CDR1 DFQATT, CDR2 SNEGSKA (reference sequence). Trimming removed 6 bases from V and 2 bases from J; junction bases left unmatched: 12. The CDR3 extends over 15 amino acids. DNA for the CDR3: TGCAGTGCCCGCCATCAGGGGGACAAAAACTATGGCTACACCTTC. Its translation: CSARHQGDKNYGYTF.

This clonotype was seen ten or more times. The chain recombines TRBV28 with TRBJ2-7; maybe TRBD2 (6 bases). Germline V gene lookup returns CDR1 MDHEN and CDR2 SYDVKM. V was cut by 4 bases and J by 4 bases, with 8 bases left in between. This CDR3 contains 12 residues. CDR3 bases: TGTGCCAGCAGTTCCGGGGGTTACGAGCAGTACTTC. It encodes CASSSGGYEQYF.

This clonotype came up many times. The chain employs TRBV2 and TRBJ1-2; D may be TRBD1 (6 bases). The germline gives CDR1 SNHLY, CDR2 FYNNEI. This CDR3 has 17 amino acids. The ends were cut back, 4 bases at V and 2 bases at J, with 20 bases in the middle. The chain's CDR3 is CASSAPLAGARNYGYTF. The CDR3, as DNA: TGTGCCAGCAGTGCCCCGCTTGCAGGGGCGAGAAACTATGGCTACACCTTC.

This clonotype has ten or more counts. The chain couples TRBV4-3 to TRBJ1-1; D unresolved. V shed 0 bases and J shed 4 bases, with 9 bases lying between them. This CDR3 region has 14 residues. CDR1 is LGHNA and CDR2 is YSLEER in the germline V gene. The CDR3 loop reads CASSQDYLVTEAFF. The CDR3 coding sequence is TGCGCCAGCAGCCAAGATTACCTTGTCACTGAAGCTTTCTTT.

There are many counts of this clonotype. The chain couples TRBV5-4 to TRBJ1-4; 7 bases line up with TRBD1. Germline CDR1 is SGHNT and CDR2 is YYREEE (reference sequence). The J segment lost 4 bases and the V segment lost 3 bases, leaving 9 bases of the junction unmatched. CDR3 length: 16 amino acids. The CDR3 DNA reads as TGTGCCAGCAGCTCGAAACGGACAGGCTATAATGAAAAACTGTTTTTT. This gives the protein CASSSKRTGYNEKLFF.

This clonotype has at least ten counts. The chain is built from TRBV29-1 and TRBJ2-3; D uncertain. From germline, CDR1 is SQVTM and CDR2 ANQGSEA. The CDR3 loop spans 11 amino acids. Trimming stripped 3 bases from V and 3 bases from J, with 4 bases between. CDR3 sequence (DNA): TGCAGCGTTGAGTGGACAGATACGCAGTATTTT. Its protein product is CSVEWTDTQYF.

This clonotype was recorded many times. The chain's CDR3 is CASSEYRDTSYEQYF. The CDR3 nucleotides read TGTGCCAGCAGTGAATACCGGGACACATCCTACGAGCAGTACTTC. The J gene is TRBJ2-7, the V gene TRBV2; a weak D match, TRBD1 (6 bases). CDR3 length: 15 residues. Trimming removed 2 bases from V and 1 base from J, with 12 bases in between. Germline CDR1 is SNHLY and CDR2 is FYNNEI.

This clonotype was counted many times. The chain recombines TRBV19 with TRBJ2-3, with TRBD1 matching over 9 bases. CDR3 size: 16 residues. V lost 7 bases to trimming and J lost 0 bases; unmatched junction nucleotides: 8. Per germline, CDR1 LNHDA and CDR2 SQIVND (reference sequence). DNA of the CDR3: TGTGCCAGTATCTCCCCCGGGACAGGGAGCACAGATACGCAGTATTTT. The encoded protein is CASISPGTGSTDTQYF.

This clonotype was recorded many times. The chain couples TRBV5-1 to TRBJ2-3; D not certain. Trimming removed 0 bases from V and 2 bases from J, with 4 bases in between. This CDR3 is built from 13 residues. Per the germline V gene, CDR1 is SGHRS and CDR2 is YFSETQ. The CDR3 nucleotides read TGCGCCAGCAGCTTGGGTATCACAGATACGCAGTATTTT. This codes for CASSLGITDTQYF.

In this sample, this clonotype turned up many times. V and J are TRBV4-2 and TRBJ2-3; D call uncertain. The ends were cut back, 1 base at V and 0 bases at J, with 8 bases in the middle. CDR3 length: 15 residues. The germline V gene encodes CDR1 LGHNA and CDR2 YNFKEQ. CDR3 DNA: TGTGCCAGCAGCCAAGTTGGCGGTAGCACAGATACGCAGTATTTT. Protein sequence: CASSQVGGSTDTQYF.

This clonotype occurred many times. The rearrangement links TRBV7-2 to TRBJ1-2, with a tentative D call TRBD1 (6 bases). In germline, CDR1 is SGHTA, CDR2 FQGNSA. Trimming removed 5 bases at V and 0 bases at J, with 10 bases between. The CDR3 consists of 14 residues. This CDR3 is CASSPDRSNYGYTF. The CDR3 nucleotides are TGTGCCAGCAGCCCGGACAGATCTAACTATGGCTACACCTTC.

Many counts were recorded for this clonotype. The chain recombines TRBV7-2 with TRBJ2-3; the match to TRBD2 covers 11 bases. This CDR3 comprises 15 residues. Germline trimming cut 4 bases from V and 12 bases from J; bases unmatched to any gene: 12. Germline V gene lookup returns CDR1 SGHTA and CDR2 FQGNSA. The DNA of the CDR3 is TGTGCCAGCAGCTCCACTCCCGGGACTAGCGGTATTCAGTATTTT. Its protein is CASSSTPGTSGIQYF. Filled out from reference TRBV7-2 and TRBJ2-3, the complete variable domain reads GAGVSQSPSNKVTEKGKDVELRCDPISGHTALYWYRQSLGQGLEFLIYFQGNSAPDKSGLPSDRFSAERTGGSVSTLTIQRTQQEDSAVYLCASSSTPGTSGIQYFGPGTRLTVL.

This clonotype was seen ten or more times. V usage is TRBV7-2 and J usage is TRBJ1-1; 9 bases are shared with TRBD1. CDR1 is SGHTA and CDR2 is FQGNSA in the germline V gene. Trimming cost V 3 bases and J 1 base; bases outside gene matches: 9. The CDR3 consists of 17 residues. CDR3 protein: CASSFAFEGQGNTEAFF. CDR3 bases: TGTGCCAGCAGCTTTGCCTTCGAGGGACAGGGGAACACTGAAGCTTTCTTT. Together with reference TRBV7-2 and TRBJ1-1, the CDR3 gives the full variable domain: GAGVSQSPSNKVTEKGKDVELRCDPISGHTALYWYRQSLGQGLEFLIYFQGNSAPDKSGLPSDRFSAERTGGSVSTLTIQRTQQEDSAVYLCASSFAFEGQGNTEAFFGQGTRLTVV.

This clonotype was observed many times. The chain combines TRBV6-2 or TRBV6-3 with TRBJ2-5, with 10 positions matching TRBD2. Germline CDR1 and CDR2: MNHEY and SVGEGT. There are 13 residues in the CDR3. V shed 8 bases, J shed 5 bases, and the junction held 5 bases outside the gene matches. The CDR3 nucleotides read TGTGCCAGCCGACTAGCGGGTCAGGAGACCCAGTACTTC. It yields the protein CASRLAGQETQYF.

This clonotype was counted at least ten times. The J gene is TRBJ1-1, the V gene TRBV4-3; D remains ambiguous. Trimming removed 0 bases from V and 0 bases from J, with 17 bases in between. This CDR3 spans 18 amino acids. Germline assignment: CDR1 LGHNA and CDR2 YSLEER. The CDR3 here is CASSQDSVGGPLNTEAFF. The CDR3 DNA sequence: TGCGCCAGCAGCCAAGATTCCGTTGGAGGGCCCCTGAACACTGAAGCTTTCTTT.

This clonotype was recorded many times. V and J are TRBV7-2 and TRBJ2-7, with TRBD1 identical over 8 bases. Germline V lookup: CDR1 SGHTA, CDR2 FQGNSA. CDR3 size: 14 residues. With 3 bases clipped from V and 6 bases from J, the junction kept 7 bases outside the gene matches. CDR3 DNA: TGTGCCAGCAGCTTCGGAGGGGACAGGCGCGAGCAGTACTTC. It codes for CASSFGGDRREQYF.

This clonotype has at least ten counts. The V gene is TRBV12-3 or TRBV12-4, the J gene TRBJ2-7, with D hard to call. The V and J ends lost 4 bases and 0 bases respectively, with 10 bases between them. The CDR3 loop spans 14 amino acids. The CDR3 sequence is CASSYSTGSYEQYF. CDR3 sequence (DNA): TGTGCCAGCAGTTATTCTACCGGCTCCTACGAGCAGTACTTC.

This clonotype was detected ten times or more. The chain has TRBV7-4 and TRBJ1-6; TRBD1 agrees at 8 bases. The CDR3 has 19 amino acids. CDR1 and CDR2 from the germline V gene are SGHVT and SQSDAQ. After removal of 5 bases from V and 8 bases from J, the junction contained 20 bases not matched to a gene. The CDR3 reads CASSQRLIRQGTLDSPLHF. The DNA of the CDR3 is TGTGCCAGCAGCCAGAGACTAATTCGACAGGGGACACTTGATTCACCCCTCCACTTT.

This clonotype was seen repeatedly, ten times or more. The V gene is TRBV6-4, the J gene TRBJ2-3; a possible D gene is TRBD2 (5 bases). Germline-derived CDR1 and CDR2 are MRHNA and SNTAGT. The CDR3 consists of 14 residues. V gave up 5 bases and J gave up 10 bases, with 19 bases separating them. The chain's CDR3 is CASSSERTAGAQYF. The CDR3 DNA reads TGTGCCAGCAGTTCCGAAAGAACTGCGGGTGCGCAGTATTTT.